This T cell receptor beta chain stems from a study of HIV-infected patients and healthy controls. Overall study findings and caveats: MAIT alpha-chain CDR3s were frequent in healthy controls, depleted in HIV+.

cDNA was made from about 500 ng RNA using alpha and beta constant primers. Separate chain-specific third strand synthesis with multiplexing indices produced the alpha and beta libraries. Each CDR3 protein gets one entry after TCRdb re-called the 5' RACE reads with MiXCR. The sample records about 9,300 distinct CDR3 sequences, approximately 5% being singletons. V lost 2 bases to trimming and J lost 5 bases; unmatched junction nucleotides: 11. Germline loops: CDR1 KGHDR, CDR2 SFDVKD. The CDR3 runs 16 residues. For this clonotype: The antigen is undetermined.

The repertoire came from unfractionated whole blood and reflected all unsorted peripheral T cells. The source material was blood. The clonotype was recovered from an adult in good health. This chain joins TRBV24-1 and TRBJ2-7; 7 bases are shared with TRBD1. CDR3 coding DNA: TGTGCCACCAGTGATTCCCAGACAGGGAGCAAGGACGAGCAGTACTTC. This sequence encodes CATSDSQTGSKDEQYF.